The source of this T cell receptor beta chain is a study of CD8 T cells in ankylosing spondylitis. General study points: A motif of eight or nine highly homologous TCR beta variants was seen as apparently characteristic of ankylosing spondylitis blood. It was reported that disease-linked clones were significantly enriched in matched ankylosing spondylitis synovial fluid. Disease-linked clones, CD8+, were relatively rare in peripheral blood.

This CDR3 has 15 amino acids. Germline V gene sequence: CDR1 LNHDA, CDR2 SQIVND (reference sequence). V lost 4 bases and J 2 bases, leaving 12 bases between the germline ends. This clonotype was counted once. What it recognizes is unknown. A quantitative 5'-RACE method, one with molecular barcodes, was used to make TCR beta libraries. Each CDR3 protein is one row after TCRdb ran MiXCR on the 5' RACE reads. Of 200,000 to 300,000 distinct CDR3 sequences in the sample, over 9.5% were seen once. Sequenced sample: blood, either unsorted or a sorted T cell fraction (not recorded which). This receptor was obtained from a male donor with ankylosing spondylitis or in good health (not recorded which). V is TRBV19 and J is TRBJ2-1; unclear D gene. The CDR3 nucleotides are TGTGCCAGTAGTACGACTGATTCCACCTACAATGAGCAGTTCTTC. Its protein is CASSTTDSTYNEQFF. Complete variable domain (other parts from reference TRBV19 and TRBJ2-1): DGGITQSPKYLFRKEGQNVTLSCEQNLNHDAMYWYRQDPGQGLRLIYYSQIVNDFQKGDIAEGYSVSREKKESFPLTVTSAQKNPTAFYLCASSTTDSTYNEQFFGPGTRLTVL.